One and the same sample provided the 5 T cell receptor beta chains below, sequenced in a study of T cell changes during pregnancy in multiple sclerosis. Here immunoSEQ multiplex PCR was the method, and the copy in TCRdb shows in-frame clones only, minus some. The sample lists tens of thousands of clones, about 92% occurring once. The source was CD4+ T cells from peripheral blood mononuclear cells, collected after pregnancy. Receptors were obtained from a female donor with multiple sclerosis, enrolled in a pregnancy study.

This clone was counted a single time. This chain links TRBV10-2 with TRBJ1-2; D is unclear. CDR1 is WSHSY and CDR2 is SAAADI in the germline V gene. The CDR3 sequence is 12 residues long. The ends were cut back, 10 bases at V and 5 bases at J, with 14 bases in the middle. CDR3 DNA sequence: TGCGCCACCGGACGGCGGGAGTATGGCTACACCTTC. Translated, it gives CATGRREYGYTF.

The table lists this clone with a few counts. Other DNA sequences in the sample encode the same CDR3. This chain uses TRBV19 with TRBJ2-7, with 9 bases aligning to TRBD1. This CDR3 is 13 amino acids long. Germline CDR1 and CDR2: LNHDA and SQIVND (reference sequence). With 6 bases clipped from V and 7 bases from J, the junction kept 7 bases outside the gene matches. The DNA for the CDR3 is TGTGCCAGTAGGGGACAGGGAAATGCTGAGCAGTACTTC. It translates to CASRGQGNAEQYF.

The V gene is TRBV27, the J gene TRBJ1-3; TRBD1 matches 9 bases. Per the germline V gene, CDR1 is MNHEY and CDR2 is SMNVEV (reference sequence). CDR3 size: 15 residues. The V gene end was trimmed by 9 bases and the J gene end by 0 bases; junction bases not matched to a gene: 6. For the CDR3, the DNA is TGTGCCAGAGGGACAGGGATATTCTCTGGAAACACCATATATTTT. Encoded protein: CARGTGIFSGNTIYF.

This chain links TRBV19 with TRBJ1-4; weak D call: TRBD1 (5 bases). This CDR3 is built from 14 residues. From germline, CDR1 is LNHDA and CDR2 SQIVND (reference sequence). Trimming took off 6 bases at V and 0 bases at J, with 8 bases between the two ends. CDR3 in amino acids: CASSTTATNEKLFF. Written as DNA, the CDR3 is TGTGCCAGTAGCACGACAGCAACTAATGAAAAACTGTTTTTT.

The chain has TRBV29-1 and TRBJ1-2, with 12 positions matching TRBD1. CDR1 is SQVTM, CDR2 ANQGSEA, per germline. The CDR3 is made up of 12 amino acids. CDR3 loop: CSSGQGAGGYTF. CDR3 bases: TGCAGTTCGGGACAGGGGGCAGGTGGCTACACCTTC.